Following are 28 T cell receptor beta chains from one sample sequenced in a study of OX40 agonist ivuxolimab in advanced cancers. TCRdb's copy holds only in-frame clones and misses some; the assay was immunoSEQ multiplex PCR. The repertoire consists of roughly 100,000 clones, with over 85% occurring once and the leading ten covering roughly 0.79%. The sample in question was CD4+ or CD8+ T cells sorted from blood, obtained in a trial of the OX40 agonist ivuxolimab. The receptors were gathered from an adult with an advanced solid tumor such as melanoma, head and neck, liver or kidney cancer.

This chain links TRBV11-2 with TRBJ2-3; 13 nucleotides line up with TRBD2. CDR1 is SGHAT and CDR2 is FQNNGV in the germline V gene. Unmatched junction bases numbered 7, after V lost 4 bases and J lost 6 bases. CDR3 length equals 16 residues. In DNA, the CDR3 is TGTGCCAGCAGCTCCAGGACTAGCGGGGGACGTGATACGCAGTATTTT. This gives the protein CASSSRTSGGRDTQYF. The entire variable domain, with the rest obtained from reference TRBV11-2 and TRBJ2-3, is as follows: EAGVAQSPRYKIIEKRQSVAFWCNPISGHATLYWYQQILGQGPKLLIQFQNNGVVDDSQLPKDRFSAERLKGVDSTLKIQPAKLEDSAVYLCASSSRTSGGRDTQYFGPGTRLTVL.

The CDR3 loop is CASSFTDAHEQYF. The CDR3 region has the DNA TGTGCCAGCAGTTTTACGGACGCGCACGAGCAGTACTTC. The rearrangement uses TRBV27 and TRBJ2-7; D not resolved. The germline V gene encodes CDR1 MNHEY and CDR2 SMNVEV (reference sequence). The length of the CDR3 is 13 residues. V was clipped by 3 bases and J by 5 bases, with 11 bases between them.

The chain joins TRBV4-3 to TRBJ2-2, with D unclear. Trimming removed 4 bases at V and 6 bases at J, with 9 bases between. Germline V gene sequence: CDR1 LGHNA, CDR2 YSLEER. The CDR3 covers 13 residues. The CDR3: CASSPGFAGELFF. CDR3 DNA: TGCGCCAGCAGCCCAGGTTTTGCCGGGGAGCTGTTTTTT.

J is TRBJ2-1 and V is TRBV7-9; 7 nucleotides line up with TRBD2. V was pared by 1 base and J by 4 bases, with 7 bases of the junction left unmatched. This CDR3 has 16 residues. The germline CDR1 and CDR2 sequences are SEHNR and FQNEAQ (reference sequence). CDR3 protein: CASSLGQGLKYNEQFF. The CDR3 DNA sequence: TGTGCCAGCAGCTTAGGGCAGGGACTAAAATACAATGAGCAGTTCTTC.

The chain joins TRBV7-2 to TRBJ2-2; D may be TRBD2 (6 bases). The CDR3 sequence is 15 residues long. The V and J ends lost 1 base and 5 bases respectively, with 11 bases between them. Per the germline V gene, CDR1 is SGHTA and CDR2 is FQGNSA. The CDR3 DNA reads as TGTGCCAGCAGCTTAGTAGAGGCGGGGACCGGGGAGCTGTTTTTT. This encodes CASSLVEAGTGELFF.

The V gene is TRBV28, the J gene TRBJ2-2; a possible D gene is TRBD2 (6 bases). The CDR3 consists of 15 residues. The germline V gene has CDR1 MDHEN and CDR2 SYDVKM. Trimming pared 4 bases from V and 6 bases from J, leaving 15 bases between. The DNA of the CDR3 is TGTGCCAGCAGTTACGGGGGACGTCCACCCGGGGAGCTGTTTTTT. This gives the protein CASSYGGRPPGELFF.

The CDR3 loop reads CASSYSKGGYGYTF. In nucleotides, the CDR3 is TGTGCCAGCAGTTACTCGAAAGGAGGCTATGGCTACACCTTC. The chain links TRBV6-5 to TRBJ1-2; unclear D gene. Trimming removed 0 bases from V and 4 bases from J, with 9 bases in between. CDR1 and CDR2 (germline): MNHEY, SVGAGI. This CDR3 has 14 residues.

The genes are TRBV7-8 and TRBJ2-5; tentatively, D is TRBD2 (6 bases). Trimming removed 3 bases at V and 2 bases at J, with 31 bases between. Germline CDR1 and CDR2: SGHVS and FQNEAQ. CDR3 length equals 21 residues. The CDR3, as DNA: TGTGCCAGCAGCTTTACTGGGGCCCGAAGGCGGGGACGTAAGCAACAAGAGACCCAGTACTTC. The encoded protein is CASSFTGARRRGRKQQETQYF.

This CDR3 is CASSHGTGGAKNTEAFF. Written as DNA, the CDR3 is TGTGCCAGCAGTCACGGGACAGGGGGCGCCAAGAACACTGAAGCTTTCTTT. The rearrangement uses TRBV27 and TRBJ1-1; 12 bases fit TRBD1. The CDR3 has 17 residues. Germline V gene sequence: CDR1 MNHEY, CDR2 SMNVEV (reference sequence). V shed 5 bases, J shed 1 base, and the junction held 8 bases outside the gene matches.

The CDR3 here is CASSEIGAEREKLFF. Here the CDR3 DNA reads TGCGCCAGCAGTGAGATCGGGGCTGAGAGAGAAAAACTGTTTTTT. The chain is built from TRBV10-2 and TRBJ1-4; a weak D match, TRBD1 (5 bases). The CDR3 contains 15 residues. V was trimmed by 2 bases and J by 8 bases, leaving 15 bases between them. The germline V gene has CDR1 WSHSY and CDR2 SAAADI.

CDR3 coding DNA: TGCGCCAGCAGCAAGGACAGGGCAAAAGAGACCCAGTACTTC. It specifies CASSKDRAKETQYF. V gene TRBV5-1 combines with J gene TRBJ2-5; 8 bases align to TRBD1. Germline V lookup: CDR1 SGHRS, CDR2 YFSETQ. V lost 4 bases to trimming and J lost 3 bases; unmatched junction nucleotides: 5. The CDR3 runs 14 residues.

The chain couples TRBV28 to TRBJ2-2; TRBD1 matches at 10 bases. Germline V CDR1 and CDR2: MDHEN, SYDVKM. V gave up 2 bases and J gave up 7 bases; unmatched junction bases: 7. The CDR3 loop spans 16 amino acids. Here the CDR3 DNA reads TGTGCCAGCAGTTTACCGGGACAGGGGTCGGGCGGGGAGCTGTTTTTT. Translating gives CASSLPGQGSGGELFF.

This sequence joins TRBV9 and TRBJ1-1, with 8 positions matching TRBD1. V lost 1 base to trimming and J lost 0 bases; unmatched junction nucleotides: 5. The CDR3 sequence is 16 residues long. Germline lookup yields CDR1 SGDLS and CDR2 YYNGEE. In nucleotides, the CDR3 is TGTGCCAGCAGCGTACAGGGGGCTGGTGTGAACACTGAAGCTTTCTTT. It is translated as CASSVQGAGVNTEAFF.

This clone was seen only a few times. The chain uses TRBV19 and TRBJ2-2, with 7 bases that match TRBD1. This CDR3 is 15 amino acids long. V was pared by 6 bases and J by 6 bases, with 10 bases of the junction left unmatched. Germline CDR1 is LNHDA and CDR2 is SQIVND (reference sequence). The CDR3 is CASRTGTVRAGELFF. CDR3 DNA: TGTGCCAGTAGGACCGGGACAGTTAGAGCCGGGGAGCTGTTTTTT.

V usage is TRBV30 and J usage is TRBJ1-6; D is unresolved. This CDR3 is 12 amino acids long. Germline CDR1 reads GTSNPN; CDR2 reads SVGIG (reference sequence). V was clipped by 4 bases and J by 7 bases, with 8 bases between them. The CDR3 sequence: CAWNLPNSPLHF. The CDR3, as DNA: TGTGCCTGGAATCTGCCCAATTCACCCCTCCACTTT.

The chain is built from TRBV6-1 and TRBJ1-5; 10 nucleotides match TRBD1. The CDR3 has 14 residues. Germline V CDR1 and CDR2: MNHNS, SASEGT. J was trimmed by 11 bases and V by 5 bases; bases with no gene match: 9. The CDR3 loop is CASSPDRGPRAQHF. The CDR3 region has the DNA TGTGCCAGCAGTCCCGACAGGGGGCCTCGGGCCCAGCATTTT.

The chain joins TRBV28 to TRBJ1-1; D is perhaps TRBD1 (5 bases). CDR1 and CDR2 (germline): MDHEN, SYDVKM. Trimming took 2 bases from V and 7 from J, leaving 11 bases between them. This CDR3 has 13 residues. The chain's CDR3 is CASSLGKGFEAFF. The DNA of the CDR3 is TGTGCCAGCAGTTTAGGTAAGGGGTTTGAAGCTTTCTTT. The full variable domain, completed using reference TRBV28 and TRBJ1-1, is DVKVTQSSRYLVKRTGEKVFLECVQDMDHENMFWYRQDPGLGLRLIYFSYDVKMKEKGDIPEGYSVSREKKERFSLILESASTNQTSMYLCASSLGKGFEAFFGQGTRLTVV.

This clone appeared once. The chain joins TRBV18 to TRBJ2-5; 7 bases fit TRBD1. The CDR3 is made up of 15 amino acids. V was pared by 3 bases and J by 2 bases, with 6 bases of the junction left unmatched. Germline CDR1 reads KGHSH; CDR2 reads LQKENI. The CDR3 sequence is CASSPQAGGQETQYF. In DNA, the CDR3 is TGTGCCAGCTCACCCCAGGCAGGGGGTCAAGAGACCCAGTACTTC.

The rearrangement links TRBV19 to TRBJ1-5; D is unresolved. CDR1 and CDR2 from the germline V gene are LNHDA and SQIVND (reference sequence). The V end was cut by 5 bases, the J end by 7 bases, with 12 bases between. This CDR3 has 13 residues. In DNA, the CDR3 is TGTGCCAGTAGTGTGGCAGACATCCAGCCCCAGCATTTT. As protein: CASSVADIQPQHF.

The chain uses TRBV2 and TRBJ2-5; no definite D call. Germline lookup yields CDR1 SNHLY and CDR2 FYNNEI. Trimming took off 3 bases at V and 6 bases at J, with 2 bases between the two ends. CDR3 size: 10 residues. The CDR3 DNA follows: TGTGCCAGCAGTGACAAGACCCAGTACTTC. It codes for CASSDKTQYF.

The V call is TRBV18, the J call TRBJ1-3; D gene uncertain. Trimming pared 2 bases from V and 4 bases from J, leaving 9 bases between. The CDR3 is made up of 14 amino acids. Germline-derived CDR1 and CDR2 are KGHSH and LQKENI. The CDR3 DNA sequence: TGTGCCAGCTCACCAACAAGGGCAGGAAACACCATATATTTT. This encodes CASSPTRAGNTIYF.

Here the CDR3 reads CASSYAFISGNTIYF. DNA for the CDR3: TGTGCCAGCAGTTACGCTTTTATCTCTGGAAACACCATATATTTT. The chain joins TRBV6-5 to TRBJ1-3; no firm D call. This CDR3 is built from 15 residues. Per the germline V gene, CDR1 is MNHEY and CDR2 is SVGAGI. The V gene lost 2 bases and the J gene lost 0 bases, with 8 bases spanning the gap.

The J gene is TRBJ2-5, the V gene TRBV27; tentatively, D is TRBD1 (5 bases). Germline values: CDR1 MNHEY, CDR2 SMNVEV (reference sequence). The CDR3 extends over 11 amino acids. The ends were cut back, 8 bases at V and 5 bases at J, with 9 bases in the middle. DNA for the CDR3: TGTGCCAGCTCCAGGGCGGAGACCCAGTACTTC. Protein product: CASSRAETQYF.

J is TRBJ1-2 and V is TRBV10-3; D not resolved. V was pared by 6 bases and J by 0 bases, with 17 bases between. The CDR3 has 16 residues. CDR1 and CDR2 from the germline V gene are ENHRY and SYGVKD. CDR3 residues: CAIRANPDGANYGYTF. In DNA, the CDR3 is TGTGCCATCAGGGCTAATCCTGACGGAGCTAACTATGGCTACACCTTC.

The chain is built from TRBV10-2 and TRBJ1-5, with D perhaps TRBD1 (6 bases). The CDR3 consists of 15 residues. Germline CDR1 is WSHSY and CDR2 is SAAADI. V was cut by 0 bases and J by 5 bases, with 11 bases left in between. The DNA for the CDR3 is TGCGCCAGCAGTGAGTCGGGGGGGCAGCATCAGCCCCAGCATTTT. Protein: CASSESGGQHQPQHF.

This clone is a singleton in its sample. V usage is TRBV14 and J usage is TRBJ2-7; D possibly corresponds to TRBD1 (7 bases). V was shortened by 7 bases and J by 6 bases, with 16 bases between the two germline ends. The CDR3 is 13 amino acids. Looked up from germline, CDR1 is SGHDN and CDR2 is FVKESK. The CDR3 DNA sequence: TGTGCCAGCAACCCACAGGGGACTCGCGAGCAGTACTTC. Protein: CASNPQGTREQYF.

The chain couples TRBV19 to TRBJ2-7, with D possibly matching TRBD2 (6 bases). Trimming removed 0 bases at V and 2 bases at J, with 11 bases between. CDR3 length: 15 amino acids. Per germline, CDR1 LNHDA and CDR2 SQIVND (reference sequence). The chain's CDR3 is CASSIDGGGAYEQYF. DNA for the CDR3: TGTGCCAGTAGTATAGATGGCGGCGGGGCCTACGAGCAGTACTTC.

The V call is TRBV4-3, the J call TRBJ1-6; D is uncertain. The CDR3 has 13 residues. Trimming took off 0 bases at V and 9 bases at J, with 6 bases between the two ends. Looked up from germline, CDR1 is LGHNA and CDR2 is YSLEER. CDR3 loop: CASSQERGSPLHF. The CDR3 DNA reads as TGCGCCAGCAGCCAAGAAAGAGGTTCACCCCTCCACTTT.